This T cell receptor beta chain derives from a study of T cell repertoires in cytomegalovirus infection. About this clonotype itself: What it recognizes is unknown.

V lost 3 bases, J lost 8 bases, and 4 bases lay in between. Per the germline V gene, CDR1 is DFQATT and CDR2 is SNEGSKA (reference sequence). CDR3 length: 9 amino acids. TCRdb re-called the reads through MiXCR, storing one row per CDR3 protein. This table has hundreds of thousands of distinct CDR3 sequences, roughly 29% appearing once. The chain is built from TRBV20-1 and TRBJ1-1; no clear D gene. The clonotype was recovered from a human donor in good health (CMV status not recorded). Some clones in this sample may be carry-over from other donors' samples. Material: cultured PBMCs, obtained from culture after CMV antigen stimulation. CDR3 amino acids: CSARGEAFF. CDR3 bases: TGCAGTGCTAGGGGGGAAGCTTTCTTT.